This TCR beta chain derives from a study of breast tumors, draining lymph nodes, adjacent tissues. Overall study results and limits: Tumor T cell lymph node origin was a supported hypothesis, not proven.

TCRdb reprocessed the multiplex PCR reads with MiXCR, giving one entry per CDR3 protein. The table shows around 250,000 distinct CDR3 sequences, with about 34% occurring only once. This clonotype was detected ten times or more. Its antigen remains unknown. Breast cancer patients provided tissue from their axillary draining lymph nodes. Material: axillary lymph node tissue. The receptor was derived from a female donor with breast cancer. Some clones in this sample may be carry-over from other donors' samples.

As DNA, the CDR3 is TGTGCCAGTAGAACTAGCGGGCAGGGTGAGCAGTTCTTC. It specifies CASRTSGQGEQFF. The gene calls are TRBV19 and TRBJ2-1; 9 bases map to TRBD2. In germline, CDR1 is LNHDA, CDR2 SQIVND (reference sequence). With V trimmed by 6 bases and J by 9 bases, 6 bases remained unmatched. The length of the CDR3 is 13 residues. Based on the CDR3 plus reference TRBV19 and TRBJ2-1, the full variable domain is DGGITQSPKYLFRKEGQNVTLSCEQNLNHDAMYWYRQDPGQGLRLIYYSQIVNDFQKGDIAEGYSVSREKKESFPLTVTSAQKNPTAFYLCASRTSGQGEQFFGPGTRLTVL.